This TCR beta chain was profiled in a study of blood T cell repertoires in COVID-19. The wider study: COVID-19 samples, acute and convalescent, were from the United States, Italy and Spain. Sample material is recorded as cDNA or gDNA derived from T cells, B-cell-depleted T cells, or PBMCs.

This CDR3 is built from 19 residues. Germline V CDR1 and CDR2: GTSNPN, SVGIG (reference sequence). The V and J ends lost 0 bases and 0 bases respectively, with 21 bases between them. Authors' processing steps: Amplification of reference gene primers was used by the study to estimate nucleated cell counts. Clones were sequenced by immunoSEQ multiplex PCR, and TCRdb holds only the in-frame ones, with some missing. V and J calls and clone size are as listed in that table; D and trimming were resolved from the DNA. The profile shows around 250,000 clones, about four fifths of them singletons. J is TRBJ2-1 and V is TRBV30, with a possible D match to TRBD2 (6 bases). This clonotype was obtained from a woman between 18 and 29 years old with acute or convalescent COVID-19. Sequencing was performed on peripheral blood. DNA of the CDR3: TGTGCCTGGAGTGTACTGGGGGGTGTGGCGCCAAGCTCCTACAATGAGCAGTTCTTC. It codes for CAWSVLGGVAPSSYNEQFF.